This T cell receptor (beta chain) comes out of a study of blood T cells in healthy people across ages. Study-wide results and caveats: Correlation between TCR beta diversity and naive T cell percentage was strong.

On this clonotype itself: Antigen unknown.

CDR1 is LNHDA and CDR2 is SQIVND in the germline V gene (reference sequence). Trimming pared 5 bases from V and 15 bases from J, leaving 20 bases between. CDR3 length equals 13 residues. Around 10 milliliters of peripheral blood were drawn from each donor. Combining a sample-barcoded 5' primer with a J-beta primer mix, a second PCR ran for about 6 to 12 cycles. The template-switch adaptor, which had 12 random nucleotides, put a tag on each cDNA molecule. TCRdb re-called the 5' RACE reads through MiXCR, storing one row per CDR3 protein. The sample records some 1.6 million distinct CDR3 sequences, about 31% being singletons.

The J gene is TRBJ2-1, the V gene TRBV19; unclear D gene. The sample comprised blood. The sequence came from a woman younger than 45 in good health. This chain's CDR3 is CASSLLAGGRRFF. CDR3 sequence (DNA): TGTGCCAGTAGTCTCCTCGCTGGCGGCCGGCGGTTCTTC.